This T cell receptor (beta chain) was recorded in a study of cytomegalovirus exposure and HLA in healthy donors. The V gene end was trimmed by 6 bases and the J gene end by 0 bases; junction bases not matched to a gene: 2. Germline V gene sequence: CDR1 MDHEN, CDR2 SYDVKM. CDR3 length: 14 residues. Study conclusions and caveats: A missense DCLRE1C variant was associated with V- and J-gene trimming of TCR beta chains in a later analysis, and an independent cohort replicated the association. It was reported that the classifier diagnosed cytomegalovirus status with high specificity and sensitivity in both the original and validation cohorts.

Notes on this clone: Its target is not known.

PCR primers comprised 60 Vbeta and 13 Jbeta primers. Per the original data handling: Among the unique TCR beta chains that a later analysis counted, around 72 million in all, roughly 11 million were shared. The assay was immunoSEQ multiplex PCR, and TCRdb's table has in-frame clones only and misses some. The DNA was the basis for D and trimming; V, J and clone size are from that table. Here the sample spans about 98,000 clones, around 73% being singletons. This receptor was taken from a female donor in good health and CMV-seronegative. The sequenced sample consisted of PBMCs. The chain combines TRBV28 with TRBJ1-5; 7 positions agree with TRBD1. This chain's CDR3 is CASRTGNSNQPQHF. The CDR3 DNA sequence: TGTGCCAGCAGGACAGGGAATAGCAATCAGCCCCAGCATTTT.